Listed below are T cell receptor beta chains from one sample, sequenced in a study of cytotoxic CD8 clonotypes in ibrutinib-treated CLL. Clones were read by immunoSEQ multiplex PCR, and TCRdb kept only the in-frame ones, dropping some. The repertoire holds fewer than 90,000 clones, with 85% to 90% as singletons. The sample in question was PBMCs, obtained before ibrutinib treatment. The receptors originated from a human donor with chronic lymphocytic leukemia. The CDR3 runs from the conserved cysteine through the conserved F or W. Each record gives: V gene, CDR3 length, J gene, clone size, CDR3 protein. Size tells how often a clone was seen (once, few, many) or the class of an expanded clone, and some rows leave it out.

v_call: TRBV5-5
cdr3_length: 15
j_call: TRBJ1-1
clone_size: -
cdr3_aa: CASSADRVMNTEAFF

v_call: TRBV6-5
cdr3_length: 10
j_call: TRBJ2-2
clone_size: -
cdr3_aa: CASRDGELFF

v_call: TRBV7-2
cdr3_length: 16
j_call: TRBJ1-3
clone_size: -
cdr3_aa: CASSPQGSASRNTIYF

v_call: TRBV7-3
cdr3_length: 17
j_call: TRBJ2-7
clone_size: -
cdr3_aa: CASSLRPTSGRPHEQYF

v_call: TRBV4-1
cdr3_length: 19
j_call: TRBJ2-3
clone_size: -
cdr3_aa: CASSQDRRVGLAGGDTQYF

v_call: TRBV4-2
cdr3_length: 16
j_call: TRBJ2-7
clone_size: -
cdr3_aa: CASSQGSAGVVYEQYF

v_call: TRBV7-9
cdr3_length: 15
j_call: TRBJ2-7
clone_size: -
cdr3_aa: CASSSAAGGGHEQYF

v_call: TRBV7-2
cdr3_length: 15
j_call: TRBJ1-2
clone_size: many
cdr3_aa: CASSLVRDSPGGYTF

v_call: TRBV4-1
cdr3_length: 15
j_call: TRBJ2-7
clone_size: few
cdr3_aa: CASSQVYGQAYEQYF

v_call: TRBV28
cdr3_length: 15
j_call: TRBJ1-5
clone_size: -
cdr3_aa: CASSPSDRDDRPQHF

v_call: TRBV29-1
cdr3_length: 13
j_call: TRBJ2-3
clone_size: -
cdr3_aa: CSVERGRTGSQYF

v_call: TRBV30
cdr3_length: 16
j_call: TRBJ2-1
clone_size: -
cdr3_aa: CAWSEGLAGAANEQFF

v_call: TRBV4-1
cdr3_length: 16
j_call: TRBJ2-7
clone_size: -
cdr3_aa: CASSRGPGQGAYEQYF

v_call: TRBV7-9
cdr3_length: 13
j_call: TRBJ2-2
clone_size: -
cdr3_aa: CASSVDRVGELFF

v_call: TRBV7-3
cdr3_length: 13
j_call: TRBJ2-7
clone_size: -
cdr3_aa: CASSPPDGYEQYF

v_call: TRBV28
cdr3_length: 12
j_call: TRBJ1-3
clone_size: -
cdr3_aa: CASRSSGNTIYF

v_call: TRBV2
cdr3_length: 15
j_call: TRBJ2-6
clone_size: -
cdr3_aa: CASSGRASGANVLTF

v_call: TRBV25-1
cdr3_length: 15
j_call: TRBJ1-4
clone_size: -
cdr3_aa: CASSPQGWPIEKLFF

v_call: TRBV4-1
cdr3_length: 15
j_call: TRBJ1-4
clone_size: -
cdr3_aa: CASSDQGGAGEKLFF

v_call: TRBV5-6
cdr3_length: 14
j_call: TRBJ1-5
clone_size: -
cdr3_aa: CASSGGQGRGAQHF

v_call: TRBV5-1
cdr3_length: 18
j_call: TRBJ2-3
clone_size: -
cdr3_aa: CASSLDQFIAGGPDTQYF

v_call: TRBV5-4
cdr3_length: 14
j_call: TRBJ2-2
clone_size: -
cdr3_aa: CASSLSRSTGELFF

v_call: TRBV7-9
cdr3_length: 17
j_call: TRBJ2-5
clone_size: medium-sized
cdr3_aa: CASSSPGLAGGQETQYF

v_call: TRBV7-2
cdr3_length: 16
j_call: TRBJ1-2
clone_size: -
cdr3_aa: CASSLVADTRNYGYTF

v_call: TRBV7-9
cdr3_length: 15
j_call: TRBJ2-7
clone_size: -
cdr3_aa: CAFGGTSGKDVAQYF

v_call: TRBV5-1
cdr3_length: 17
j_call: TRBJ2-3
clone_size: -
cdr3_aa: CASSLDLAGKYTDTQYF

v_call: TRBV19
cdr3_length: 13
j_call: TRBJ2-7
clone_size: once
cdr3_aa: CAWVRQGIHEQYF

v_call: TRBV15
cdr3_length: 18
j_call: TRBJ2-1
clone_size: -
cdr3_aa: CATSRVFRLAGGYNEQFF

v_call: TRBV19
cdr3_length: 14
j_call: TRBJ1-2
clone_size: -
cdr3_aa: CASRDAGVGNGYTF

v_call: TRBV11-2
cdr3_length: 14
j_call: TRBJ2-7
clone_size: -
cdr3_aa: CASGRTSGGYEQYF

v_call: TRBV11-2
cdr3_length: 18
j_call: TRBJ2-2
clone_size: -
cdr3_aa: CASSLALYSGRRAGELFF

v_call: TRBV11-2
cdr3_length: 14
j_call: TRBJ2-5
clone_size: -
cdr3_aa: CASSLPGGLETQYF

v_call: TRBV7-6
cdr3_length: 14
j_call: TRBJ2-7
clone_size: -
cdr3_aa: CASSLPGVPYEQYF

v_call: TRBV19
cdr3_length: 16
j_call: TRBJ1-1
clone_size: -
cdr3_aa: CASSIGSGRKVTEAFF

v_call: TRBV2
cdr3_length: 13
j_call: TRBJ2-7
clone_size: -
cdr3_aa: CASRGNLGAEQYF

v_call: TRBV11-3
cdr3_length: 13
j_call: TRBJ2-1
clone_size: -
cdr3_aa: CASSSSSGNEQFF

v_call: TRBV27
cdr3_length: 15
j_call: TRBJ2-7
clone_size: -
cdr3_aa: CASKILAGVAYEQYF

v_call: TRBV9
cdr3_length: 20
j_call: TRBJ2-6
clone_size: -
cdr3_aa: CASSQQPFGGLGPGANVLTF

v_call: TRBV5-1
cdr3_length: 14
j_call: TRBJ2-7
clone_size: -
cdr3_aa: CASSQGQGVDEQYF

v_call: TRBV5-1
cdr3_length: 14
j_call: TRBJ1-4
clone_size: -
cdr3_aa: CASSFEVTNEKLFF

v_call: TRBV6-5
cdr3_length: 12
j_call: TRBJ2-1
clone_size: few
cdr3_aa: CASSRSPHEQFF

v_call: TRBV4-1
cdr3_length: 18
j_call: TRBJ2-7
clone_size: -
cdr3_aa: CASSQEPPPQGLSYEQYF

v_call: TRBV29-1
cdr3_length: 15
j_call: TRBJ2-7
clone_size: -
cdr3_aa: CSVEGLGGDPYEQYF

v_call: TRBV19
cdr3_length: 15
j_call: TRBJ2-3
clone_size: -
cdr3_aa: CASMAQGANTDTQYF

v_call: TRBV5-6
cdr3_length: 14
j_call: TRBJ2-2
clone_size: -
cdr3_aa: CASSPVWNTGELFF

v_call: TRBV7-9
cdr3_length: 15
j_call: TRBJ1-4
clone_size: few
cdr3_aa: CASSPGGATNEKLFF

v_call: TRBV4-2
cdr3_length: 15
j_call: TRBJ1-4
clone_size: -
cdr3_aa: CASSQDDRSDEKLFF

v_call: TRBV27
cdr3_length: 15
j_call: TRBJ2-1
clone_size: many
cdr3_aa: CASRLTSGSRNEQFF

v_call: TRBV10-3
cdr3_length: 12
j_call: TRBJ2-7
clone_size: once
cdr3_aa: CAISEGGEVQYF

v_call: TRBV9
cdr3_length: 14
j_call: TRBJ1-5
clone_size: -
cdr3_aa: CASSVGKSNQPQHF

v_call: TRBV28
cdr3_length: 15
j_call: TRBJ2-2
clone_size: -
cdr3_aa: CATLSAVRATGELFF

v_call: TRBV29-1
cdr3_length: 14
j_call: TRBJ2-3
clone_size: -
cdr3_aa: CSVVVGPNTDTQYF

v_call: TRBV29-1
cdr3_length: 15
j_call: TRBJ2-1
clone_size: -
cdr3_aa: CSVQLSGRAIDEQFF